This is a list of T cell receptor beta chains from one sample in a study of radiation and T cells in renal cell carcinoma. Generated by immunoSEQ multiplex PCR, the TCRdb table keeps only in-frame clones and is missing some. The sample contains about 20,000 clones, 55% to 80% of which appear only once. Sequencing used tumor tissue, obtained from a patient whose treatment included radiotherapy and nephrectomy. The origin of the receptors is a woman in her 70s with renal cell carcinoma. The CDR3 runs from the conserved cysteine through the conserved F or W. D genes are given only for firm matches. Not all rows give a size; the values are once, few, many and, for expanded clones, a class.

TRBV4-1	TRBJ2-3	TRBD2	NA	15	TGCGCCAGCAGCCAACCCGGGGGGGCCTCAGATACGCAGTATTTT	CASSQPGGASDTQYF
TRBV6-6	TRBJ1-2	NA	NA	13	TGTGCCAGCAGCACCTTGGGGGGCAATGGCTACACCTTC	CASSTLGGNGYTF
TRBV7-9	TRBJ2-7	NA	few	14	TGTGCCAGCAGCTCCAGGGACTTCTCCTACGAGCAGTACTTC	CASSSRDFSYEQYF
TRBV28	TRBJ1-1	NA	NA	13	TGTGCCAGCAGCACTGACGGCAACACTGAAGCTTTCTTT	CASSTDGNTEAFF
TRBV5-1	TRBJ2-1	NA	few	13	TGCGCCAGCAGCTTGGGGGTAACGGGCGAGCAGTTCTTC	CASSLGVTGEQFF
TRBV5-1	TRBJ2-7	TRBD2	few	15	TGCGCCAGCAGCTGGACTAGCGGGGTGCCCCTCGAGCAGTACTTC	CASSWTSGVPLEQYF
TRBV19	TRBJ1-6	NA	few	13	TGTGCCAGTAGAGGGACCTTTAATTCACCCCTCCACTTT	CASRGTFNSPLHF
TRBV18	TRBJ1-4	NA	NA	14	TGTGCCAGCTCACCAGTGACAGCTAATGAAAAACTGTTTTTT	CASSPVTANEKLFF
TRBV9	TRBJ1-5	NA	NA	16	TGTGCCAGCAGCCCCCGGGACGGAGGGAGCAATCAGCCCCAGCATTTT	CASSPRDGGSNQPQHF
TRBV4-1	TRBJ2-2	TRBD1	NA	17	TGCGCCAGCAGCCAAGAAGGACAGGCACGGGACACCGGGGAGCTGTTTTTT	CASSQEGQARDTGELFF
TRBV7-6	TRBJ1-5	NA	NA	13	TGTGCCAGCAGCTTAGCTGACGGTCAGCCCCAGCATTTT	CASSLADGQPQHF
TRBV7-2	TRBJ2-5	TRBD2	NA	13	TGTGCCAGCAGGATAAGCGGGGGAGAGACCCAGTACTTC	CASRISGGETQYF
TRBV11-2	TRBJ1-1	NA	NA	14	TGTGCCAGCAGCTTCCCTCGGTCGAACACTGAAGCTTTCTTT	CASSFPRSNTEAFF
TRBV28	TRBJ2-2	NA	NA	12	TGTGCCAGCCTCAAAATCTCCGGGGAGCTGTTTTTT	CASLKISGELFF
TRBV4-2	TRBJ2-7	NA	few	14	TGTGCCAGCAGCCAAGCCGCCGGCTTATACGAGCAGTACTTC	CASSQAAGLYEQYF
TRBV6-5	TRBJ1-4	TRBD1	once	12	TGTGCCACCTCACGACAGGGCGAAAAACTGTTTTTT	CATSRQGEKLFF
TRBV19	TRBJ2-6	NA	NA	18	TGTGCCAGTAGTATGAAAGGTACATCTGTTTCTGGGGCCAACGTCCTGACTTTC	CASSMKGTSVSGANVLTF
TRBV9	TRBJ2-5	NA	NA	14	TGTGCCAGCAGCGTAGTTGGCGTGGGGGAGACCCAGTACTTC	CASSVVGVGETQYF
TRBV30	TRBJ2-6	TRBD1	NA	17	TGTGCCTGGAGGCATGAGACAGGGAGCTCTGGGGCCAACGTCCTGACTTTC	CAWRHETGSSGANVLTF
TRBV7-3	TRBJ1-2	NA	few	13	TGTGCCAGCAGCTTAGCACAGGGCTATGGCTACACCTTC	CASSLAQGYGYTF